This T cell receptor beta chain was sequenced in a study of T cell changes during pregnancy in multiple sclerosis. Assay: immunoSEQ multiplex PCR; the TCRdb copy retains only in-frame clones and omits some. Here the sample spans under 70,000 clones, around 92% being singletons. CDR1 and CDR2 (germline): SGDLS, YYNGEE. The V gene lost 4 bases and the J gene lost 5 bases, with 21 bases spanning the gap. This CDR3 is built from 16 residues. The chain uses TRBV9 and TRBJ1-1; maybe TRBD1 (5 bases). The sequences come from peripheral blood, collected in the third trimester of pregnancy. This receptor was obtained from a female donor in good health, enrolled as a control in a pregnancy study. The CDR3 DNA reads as TGTGCCAGCAGCCCGTCCGGGGGATCCGAACGGACTGAAGCTTTCTTT. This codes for CASSPSGGSERTEAFF.